Below are 10 T cell receptor beta chains sequenced from a single sample in a study of CD8+CD57+ T cells in acquired aplastic anemia. TCR beta VDJ and CDR3 profiles were obtained from a genomic DNA template. TCRdb independently ran MiXCR on the reads; one entry per CDR3 protein. The sample lists 150,000 to 200,000 distinct CDR3 sequences, 63% occurring once. Sample: sorted CD4+, CD8+, or CD8+CD57+ T cells (not recorded which) from PBMCs. Receptors originate from a human donor in good health.

This clonotype turned up a few times. This may stem from a read error, because a much larger clone lies one nucleotide away. The chain uses TRBV7-8 and TRBJ2-2, with 8 nucleotides matching TRBD1. Germline lookup yields CDR1 SGHVS and CDR2 FQNEAQ. The CDR3 length is 16 residues. Here the CDR3 reads CAGSPGFQGATGELFF. CDR3 DNA sequence: TGTGCCGGCAGCCCCGGTTTTCAGGGGGCGACCGGGGAGCTGTTTTTT.

V and J are TRBV20-1 and TRBJ2-2, with D maybe TRBD2 (6 bases). Trimming stripped 6 bases from V and 14 bases from J, with 16 bases between. Germline CDR1 reads DFQATT; CDR2 reads SNEGSKA (reference sequence). This CDR3 contains 11 residues. The CDR3 region has the DNA TGCAGTGCCGATGCCCGGGAGAAACTGTTTTTT. Amino acid sequence: CSADAREKLFF.

The J gene is TRBJ1-3, the V gene TRBV20-1, with D hard to call. Germline assignment: CDR1 DFQATT and CDR2 SNEGSKA (reference sequence). The CDR3 totals 13 residues. Between the trimmed V and J ends, which lost 3 bases and 4 bases, there was a span of 10 bases. The CDR3 reads CSARSEVGNTIYF. CDR3 DNA: TGCAGTGCTAGGTCGGAGGTGGGAAACACCATATATTTT.

This clonotype was counted once. J is TRBJ2-7 and V is TRBV20-1; maybe TRBD1 (6 bases). Germline V lookup: CDR1 DFQATT, CDR2 SNEGSKA (reference sequence). Trimming stripped 3 bases from V and 1 base from J, with 19 bases between. The CDR3 loop spans 16 amino acids. In nucleotides, the CDR3 is TGCAGTGCTAGCCCTTCTGAACCCGGGACATCCTACGAGCAGTACTTC. This codes for CSASPSEPGTSYEQYF.

This chain joins TRBV20-1 and TRBJ1-1; D gene ambiguous. From germline, CDR1 is DFQATT and CDR2 SNEGSKA (reference sequence). The V gene lost 6 bases and the J gene lost 1 base, with 12 bases spanning the gap. This CDR3 region has 13 residues. The CDR3 here is CSASSGSNTEAFF. The CDR3 DNA is TGCAGTGCCAGCAGCGGATCGAACACTGAAGCTTTCTTT.

The rearrangement links TRBV11-2 to TRBJ1-1; no reliable D call. The germline CDR1 and CDR2 sequences are SGHAT and FQNNGV. With 1 base removed from V and 7 bases from J, the gap between germline ends came to 7 bases. This CDR3 is built from 12 residues. The DNA for the CDR3 is TGTGCCAGCAGCTTAGGAGCGTATGAAGCTTTCTTT. Protein sequence: CASSLGAYEAFF.

The V call is TRBV7-2, the J call TRBJ1-2, with a weak D call TRBD1 (5 bases). The V end lost 1 base, the J end lost 3 bases, and 6 bases lay between the germline ends. This CDR3 comprises 13 residues. CDR1 and CDR2 from the germline V gene are SGHTA and FQGNSA. CDR3 sequence (DNA): TGTGCCAGCAGCTTAGGACAGCACTATGGCTACACCTTC. Translated: CASSLGQHYGYTF.

The genes are TRBV29-1 and TRBJ1-2, with D perhaps TRBD1 (6 bases). CDR1 is SQVTM and CDR2 is ANQGSEA in the germline V gene. Trimming pared 4 bases from V and 4 bases from J, leaving 13 bases between. The CDR3 sequence is 13 residues long. The CDR3 sequence is CSVGGGAGYGYTF. The DNA of the CDR3 is TGCAGCGTTGGGGGGGGGGCTGGCTATGGCTACACCTTC.

The table lists this clonotype with a count of one. J is TRBJ2-2 and V is TRBV24-1; D unclear. Trimming removed 6 bases at V and 5 bases at J, with 3 bases between. The germline V gene has CDR1 KGHDR and CDR2 SFDVKD. This CDR3 spans 11 amino acids. CDR3 sequence reads: CATSWTGELFF. CDR3 nucleotide sequence: TGTGCCACCAGTTGGACCGGGGAGCTGTTTTTT.

Regarding this clonotype: One end of the junction does not line up with germline, which may come from a read error. V gene TRBV7-2 combines with J gene TRBJ2-3; tentative D call: TRBD2 (5 bases). This CDR3 has 14 amino acids. The germline V gene has CDR1 SGHTA and CDR2 FQGNSA. The CDR3 sequence is CASSLARAIDTQYF. The CDR3 nucleotides read TGTGCCAGCAGCTTGGCGCGGGCAATAGATACGCAGTATTTC. Complete variable domain (other parts from reference TRBV7-2 and TRBJ2-3): GAGVSQSPSNKVTEKGKDVELRCDPISGHTALYWYRQSLGQGLEFLIYFQGNSAPDKSGLPSDRFSAERTGGSVSTLTIQRTQQEDSAVYLCASSLARAIDTQYFGPGTRLTVL.